The clone carrying this T cell receptor (beta chain) has ten or more counts. Antigen unknown. The data originate from a study of T cells in Graves' hyperthyroidism and ophthalmopathy. Whole-study context: Upon initial diagnosis and before any treatment, peripheral blood was collected.

Active moderate-to-severe ophthalmopathy, Clinical Activity Score at least 3, NOSPECS at least 4, under 3 months' duration. Study-level findings and limits: Blood also contained most expanded thyroid clonotypes above 0.001. Ophthalmopathy could be told apart from stable hyperthyroidism with a 13 V-J model.

RNA transcripts yielded amplified TCR beta CDR3 regions. First-round RT-PCR of the TCR CDR3 relied on the HTBI primer set. TCRdb re-analysed the multiplex PCR reads in MiXCR, keeping a single row per CDR3 protein. The sample has approximately 600,000 distinct CDR3 sequences, around 21% seen once. V was clipped by 7 bases and J by 6 bases, with 8 bases between them. There are 11 residues in the CDR3. The V gene's germline CDR1 is LGHNT and CDR2 FRNRAP. This TCR derives from a man aged 25-45 years with Graves' ophthalmopathy. The chain is built from TRBV12-5 and TRBJ2-3; D is ambiguous. The source material was blood. For the CDR3, the DNA is TGTGCTAGTGCTCGATGGGATACGCAGTATTTT. It yields the protein CASARWDTQYF.